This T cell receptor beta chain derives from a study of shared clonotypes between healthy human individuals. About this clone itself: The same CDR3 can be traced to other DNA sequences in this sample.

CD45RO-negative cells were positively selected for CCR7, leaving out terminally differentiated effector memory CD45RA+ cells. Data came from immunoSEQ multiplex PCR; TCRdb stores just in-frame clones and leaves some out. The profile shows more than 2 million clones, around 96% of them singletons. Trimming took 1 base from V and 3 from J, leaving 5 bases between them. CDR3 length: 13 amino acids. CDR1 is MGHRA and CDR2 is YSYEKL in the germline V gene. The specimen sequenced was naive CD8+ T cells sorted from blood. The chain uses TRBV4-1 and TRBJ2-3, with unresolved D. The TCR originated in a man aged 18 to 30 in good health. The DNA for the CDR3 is TGCGCCAGCAGCCAAGTTCCGACAGATACGCAGTATTTT. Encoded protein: CASSQVPTDTQYF.